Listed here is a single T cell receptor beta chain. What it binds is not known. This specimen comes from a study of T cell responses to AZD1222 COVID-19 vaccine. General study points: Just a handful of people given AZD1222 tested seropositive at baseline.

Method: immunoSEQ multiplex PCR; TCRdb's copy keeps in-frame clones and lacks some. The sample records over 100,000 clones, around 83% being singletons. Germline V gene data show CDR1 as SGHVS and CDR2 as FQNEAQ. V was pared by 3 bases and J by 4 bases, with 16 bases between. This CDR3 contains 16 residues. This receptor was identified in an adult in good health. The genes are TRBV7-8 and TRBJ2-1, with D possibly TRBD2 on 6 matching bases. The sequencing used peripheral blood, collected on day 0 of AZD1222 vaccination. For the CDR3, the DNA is TGTGCCAGCAGCTTTTTTCGGGGGATAACTTACAATGAGCAGTTCTTC. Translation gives CASSFFRGITYNEQFF.